Included here is one TCR beta chain sequence, with context. Its antigen is unknown. The CDR3 loop spans 13 amino acids. The V gene's germline CDR1 is SQVTM and CDR2 ANQGSEA. V shed 7 bases and J 5 bases; nucleotides not matched to a gene: 4. The data were taken from a study of human T cells and chemical hapten exposure. About the study: From small differences in pooled library volume came most of the variation in per-sample TCR yields. General study points: The number of TCRs above 1 in 1000 frequency did not change after DPC sensitization.

The study used a library that attached unique molecular identifiers to individual cDNA molecules. Using its own MiXCR run on the RACE reads, TCRdb lists one record per CDR3 protein. The sample lists about 130,000 distinct CDR3 sequences, approximately 9.5% occurring once. Time point indicated: healthy volunteer bleed at 2 weeks. The authors' total RNA extraction used unfractionated whole blood. This TCR was recovered from a male donor in good health. Some clones in this sample may be carry-over from other donors' samples. The J gene is TRBJ2-1, the V gene TRBV29-1, with TRBD2 matching 11 bases. Sample: whole blood. This CDR3 reads CSARLAGNNEQFF. For the CDR3, the DNA is TGCAGCGCTAGACTAGCGGGAAACAATGAGCAGTTCTTC.